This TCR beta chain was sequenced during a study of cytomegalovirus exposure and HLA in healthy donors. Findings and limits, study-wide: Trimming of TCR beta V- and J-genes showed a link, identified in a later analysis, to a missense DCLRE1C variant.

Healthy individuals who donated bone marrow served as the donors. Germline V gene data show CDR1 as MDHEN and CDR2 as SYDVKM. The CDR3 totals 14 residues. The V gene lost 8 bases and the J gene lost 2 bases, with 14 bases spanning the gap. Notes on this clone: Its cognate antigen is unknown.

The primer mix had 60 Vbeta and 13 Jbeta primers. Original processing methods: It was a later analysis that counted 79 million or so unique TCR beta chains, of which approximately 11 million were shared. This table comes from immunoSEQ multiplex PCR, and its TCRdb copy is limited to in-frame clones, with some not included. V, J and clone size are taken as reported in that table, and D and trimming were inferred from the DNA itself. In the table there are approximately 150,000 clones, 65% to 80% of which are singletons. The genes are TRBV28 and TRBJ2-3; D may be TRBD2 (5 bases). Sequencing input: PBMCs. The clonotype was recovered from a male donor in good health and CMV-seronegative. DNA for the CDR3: TGTGCCAGCGGCTTTGGGCGGGTCACAGATACGCAGTATTTT. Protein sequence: CASGFGRVTDTQYF.